This TCR beta chain came from a study of blood T cell repertoires in COVID-19. Study context: Samples came from the United States, Italy and Spain, spanning acute and convalescent COVID-19.

In the original analysis: It was from reference gene primer amplification that nucleated cell counts were estimated. Only in-frame clones appear in the TCRdb table, and some are missing; sequencing was by immunoSEQ multiplex PCR. That table gives V, J and clone size, and the DNA gave D and trimming. The sample includes 300,000 or so clones, about 87% seen only once; the top ten take 3% to 4%. From germline, CDR1 is MNHEY and CDR2 SVGAGI. This CDR3 comprises 14 residues. V was cut by 7 bases and J by 4 bases, with 14 bases left in between. The specimen was peripheral blood. This clonotype originated in a woman aged 40 to 49 with acute or convalescent COVID-19. The genes are TRBV6-5 and TRBJ1-5; D may be TRBD1 (6 bases). The CDR3 here is CASTDRIQNQPQHF. The DNA for the CDR3 is TGTGCCAGCACAGACAGGATACAAAATCAGCCCCAGCATTTT.